These T cell receptor beta chains were read from a single sample in a study of T cell responses to AZD1222 COVID-19 vaccine. TCRdb's table, derived via immunoSEQ multiplex PCR, lists solely in-frame clones and lacks some. The sample lists about 99,000 clones, over 70% occurring once. Sequenced here: peripheral blood, sampled on day 0 of AZD1222 vaccination. The receptors stem from an adult in good health. Each CDR3 is given with its conserved first and last residue. Fields, in order: CDR3 DNA, CDR3 protein, D gene, J gene, clone size, V gene. A D gene is named only where the DNA matches it firmly. A row's size may be missing; if present it is once, few, many or a size class.

CDR3 DNA: TGTGCCAGCAGCCAAGATTTAGGACGGAACCTCGGAGATACGCAGTATTTT
CDR3 protein: CASSQDLGRNLGDTQYF
D gene: -
J gene: TRBJ2-3
clone size: -
V gene: TRBV14

CDR3 DNA: TGTGCCAGCTCACCCTTGCGGAAAGAAGCTTTCTTT
CDR3 protein: CASSPLRKEAFF
D gene: -
J gene: TRBJ1-1
clone size: few
V gene: TRBV18

CDR3 DNA: TGTGCCACCAGTGACCTCATGGGAACCGGTGAGCAGTTCTTC
CDR3 protein: CATSDLMGTGEQFF
D gene: -
J gene: TRBJ2-1
clone size: -
V gene: TRBV24-1

CDR3 DNA: TGTGCCAGCAGCCCCTACAATGAGCAGTTCTTC
CDR3 protein: CASSPYNEQFF
D gene: -
J gene: TRBJ2-1
clone size: -
V gene: TRBV6-2/TRBV6-3

CDR3 DNA: TGTGCCATCAGTGAAGTCCGTGGCGGTTCCTACGAGCAGTACTTC
CDR3 protein: CAISEVRGGSYEQYF
D gene: -
J gene: TRBJ2-7
clone size: -
V gene: TRBV10-3

CDR3 DNA: TGTGCCAGCAGTTATCGGACGACAGGGGGGACTGAAGCTTTCTTT
CDR3 protein: CASSYRTTGGTEAFF
D gene: TRBD1
J gene: TRBJ1-1
clone size: -
V gene: TRBV6-2/TRBV6-3

CDR3 DNA: TGTGCCAGCAGCATAGAGCCCTGGATCGGAGGGTTCGCGAACACCGGGGAGCTGTTTTTT
CDR3 protein: CASSIEPWIGGFANTGELFF
D gene: -
J gene: TRBJ2-2
clone size: -
V gene: TRBV5-8

CDR3 DNA: TGCGCCAGCAGCTTGGGGACAGACCAAGAGACCCAGTACTTC
CDR3 protein: CASSLGTDQETQYF
D gene: -
J gene: TRBJ2-5
clone size: -
V gene: TRBV5-1

CDR3 DNA: TGTGCCAGCAGCTTTGGGGGCTCTGAAGCTTTCTTT
CDR3 protein: CASSFGGSEAFF
D gene: -
J gene: TRBJ1-1
clone size: -
V gene: TRBV7-2

CDR3 DNA: TGTGCCAGCAGCTCGGGGACAGAACTTTACGAGCAGTACTTC
CDR3 protein: CASSSGTELYEQYF
D gene: TRBD1
J gene: TRBJ2-7
clone size: -
V gene: TRBV5-5

CDR3 DNA: TGTGCCAGCAGCTTAGATCAGGACAGGGGAGTGAACTATGAAAAACTGTTTTTT
CDR3 protein: CASSLDQDRGVNYEKLFF
D gene: TRBD1
J gene: TRBJ1-4
clone size: once
V gene: TRBV11-2

CDR3 DNA: TGTGCCAGCAGTTTCCGACAGGGAGGGCACAATCAGCCCCAGCATTTT
CDR3 protein: CASSFRQGGHNQPQHF
D gene: TRBD1
J gene: TRBJ1-5
clone size: -
V gene: TRBV6-5

CDR3 DNA: TGTGCCAGCTCACCCCTAGCCGGACTGGGCACCGGGGAGCTGTTTTTT
CDR3 protein: CASSPLAGLGTGELFF
D gene: -
J gene: TRBJ2-2
clone size: -
V gene: TRBV18

CDR3 DNA: TGTGCCAGCAGCTTAGGAGGGACAGGACCGTACACTGAAGCTTTCTTT
CDR3 protein: CASSLGGTGPYTEAFF
D gene: TRBD1
J gene: TRBJ1-1
clone size: -
V gene: TRBV7-9

CDR3 DNA: TGTGCCAGCAGCAAGGACACCAATCAGCCCCAGCATTTT
CDR3 protein: CASSKDTNQPQHF
D gene: -
J gene: TRBJ1-5
clone size: -
V gene: TRBV7-6

CDR3 DNA: TGCAGCGTTGCAGGGGTGCCTAATGAAAAACTGTTTTTT
CDR3 protein: CSVAGVPNEKLFF
D gene: -
J gene: TRBJ1-4
clone size: -
V gene: TRBV29-1

CDR3 DNA: TGTGCTAGCAGCCGTGGGACAGGATTAATCGATGAGCAGTTCTTC
CDR3 protein: CASSRGTGLIDEQFF
D gene: TRBD1
J gene: TRBJ2-1
clone size: -
V gene: TRBV7-7

CDR3 DNA: TGTGCCAGCAGCCTACAGGGAGGCTACACCTTC
CDR3 protein: CASSLQGGYTF
D gene: -
J gene: TRBJ1-2
clone size: -
V gene: TRBV3-1/TRBV3-2

CDR3 DNA: TGTGCCAGCAGCTTTGGACATGGAACTGAAGCTTTCTTT
CDR3 protein: CASSFGHGTEAFF
D gene: -
J gene: TRBJ1-1
clone size: -
V gene: TRBV5-4

CDR3 DNA: TGTGCCAGCAGTTCCACCGGGACAGGGAATAATTATGGCTACACCTTC
CDR3 protein: CASSSTGTGNNYGYTF
D gene: TRBD1
J gene: TRBJ1-2
clone size: -
V gene: TRBV6-5

CDR3 DNA: TGTGCCAGCAGCTTGTTAGCGGGAGGCTCCTACAATGAGCAGTTCTTC
CDR3 protein: CASSLLAGGSYNEQFF
D gene: TRBD2
J gene: TRBJ2-1
clone size: -
V gene: TRBV11-2

CDR3 DNA: TGTGCCAGCAGTTCCGGGACAGGGACTAGCAATCAGCCCCAGCATTTT
CDR3 protein: CASSSGTGTSNQPQHF
D gene: TRBD1
J gene: TRBJ1-5
clone size: -
V gene: TRBV6-2/TRBV6-3

CDR3 DNA: TGTGCCAGCACTAAGGACCTTAATTCACCCCTCCACTTT
CDR3 protein: CASTKDLNSPLHF
D gene: -
J gene: TRBJ1-6
clone size: -
V gene: TRBV2

CDR3 DNA: TGTGCCAGCGGCCCCGGGGTGGGTGGCAATCAGCCCCAGCATTTT
CDR3 protein: CASGPGVGGNQPQHF
D gene: -
J gene: TRBJ1-5
clone size: -
V gene: TRBV6-5

CDR3 DNA: TGTGCCAGCAGTTTATCCGGGGGTACTGAAGCTTTCTTT
CDR3 protein: CASSLSGGTEAFF
D gene: -
J gene: TRBJ1-1
clone size: -
V gene: TRBV6-5

CDR3 DNA: TGTGCCAGCCTCAGGGGGCTCCTCTCTGGAAACACCATATATTTT
CDR3 protein: CASLRGLLSGNTIYF
D gene: TRBD1
J gene: TRBJ1-3
clone size: -
V gene: TRBV6-5

CDR3 DNA: TGTGCCAGCACCCAAGGGGGGTACGAGCAGTTCTTC
CDR3 protein: CASTQGGYEQFF
D gene: -
J gene: TRBJ2-1
clone size: once
V gene: TRBV3-1/TRBV3-2

CDR3 DNA: TGTGCCAGCAGCGTAGGAGGCAGGGTCGATCGGGGCTACACCTTC
CDR3 protein: CASSVGGRVDRGYTF
D gene: -
J gene: TRBJ1-2
clone size: -
V gene: TRBV9

CDR3 DNA: TGTGCCAGATTATCAGTGAACCATTTACAAGAGACCCAGTACTTC
CDR3 protein: CARLSVNHLQETQYF
D gene: -
J gene: TRBJ2-5
clone size: -
V gene: TRBV3-1/TRBV3-2

CDR3 DNA: TGTGCCAGCAGCTTACAGGGACAGGGGAACTACGAGCAGTACTTC
CDR3 protein: CASSLQGQGNYEQYF
D gene: TRBD1
J gene: TRBJ2-7
clone size: -
V gene: TRBV11-2

CDR3 DNA: TGTGCCAGCAGATCGCTAGGGTCTTCAGATACGCAGTATTTT
CDR3 protein: CASRSLGSSDTQYF
D gene: -
J gene: TRBJ2-3
clone size: -
V gene: TRBV6-4

CDR3 DNA: TGTGCCAGCAGTAGAGGCAATCAGCCCCAGCATTTT
CDR3 protein: CASSRGNQPQHF
D gene: -
J gene: TRBJ1-5
clone size: -
V gene: TRBV6-2/TRBV6-3

CDR3 DNA: TGTGCCTGGAATCTCGGCTATGGCTACACCTTC
CDR3 protein: CAWNLGYGYTF
D gene: -
J gene: TRBJ1-2
clone size: -
V gene: TRBV30

CDR3 DNA: TGTGCCAGTAACAATAGAGGGGGAAACACTGAAGCTTTCTTT
CDR3 protein: CASNNRGGNTEAFF
D gene: -
J gene: TRBJ1-1
clone size: -
V gene: TRBV19

CDR3 DNA: TGTGCCAGCAGCTCCGGACAGGGGGGAGAAAAACTGTTTTTT
CDR3 protein: CASSSGQGGEKLFF
D gene: TRBD1
J gene: TRBJ1-4
clone size: -
V gene: TRBV13

CDR3 DNA: TGTGCCAGCAGCCAAGAACCAGGGAGGAAGACTGAAGCTTTCTTT
CDR3 protein: CASSQEPGRKTEAFF
D gene: -
J gene: TRBJ1-1
clone size: -
V gene: TRBV3-1/TRBV3-2

CDR3 DNA: TGCGCCAGCAGCGAGGGACAGGGGAACACCATATATTTT
CDR3 protein: CASSEGQGNTIYF
D gene: TRBD1
J gene: TRBJ1-3
clone size: -
V gene: TRBV5-1

CDR3 DNA: TGCGCCAGCAGCTTGGCGCCCGGATCTGATGAAAAACTGTTTTTT
CDR3 protein: CASSLAPGSDEKLFF
D gene: -
J gene: TRBJ1-4
clone size: once
V gene: TRBV5-1

CDR3 DNA: TGTGCCAGCAGCTTAAGGTCAGGGCCCTCCTACAATGAGCAGTTCTTC
CDR3 protein: CASSLRSGPSYNEQFF
D gene: -
J gene: TRBJ2-1
clone size: -
V gene: TRBV7-3

CDR3 DNA: TGTGCCAGCAGCACTAGCGGCCATGAGCAGTTCTTC
CDR3 protein: CASSTSGHEQFF
D gene: TRBD2
J gene: TRBJ2-1
clone size: once
V gene: TRBV12-3/TRBV12-4

CDR3 DNA: TGTGCCATCAGTGAGAGTCAGGACTATGGCTACACCTTC
CDR3 protein: CAISESQDYGYTF
D gene: -
J gene: TRBJ1-2
clone size: -
V gene: TRBV10-3

CDR3 DNA: TGTGCCAGCAGCCCCGAAACAGGGCCCGAAAAACTGTTTTTT
CDR3 protein: CASSPETGPEKLFF
D gene: -
J gene: TRBJ1-4
clone size: -
V gene: TRBV28

CDR3 DNA: TGTGCCAGCAGCTTGGCGAGGGGCGTTACCTACACAGATACGCAGTATTTT
CDR3 protein: CASSLARGVTYTDTQYF
D gene: -
J gene: TRBJ2-3
clone size: -
V gene: TRBV5-4

CDR3 DNA: TGTGCCAGCAGCTCGAGACTAGCGGGAGCCCCCTACGGGGAGCTGTTTTTT
CDR3 protein: CASSSRLAGAPYGELFF
D gene: -
J gene: TRBJ2-2
clone size: -
V gene: TRBV21-1

CDR3 DNA: TGTGCCAGCCTCAGGGGCACCGGGGAGCTGTTTTTT
CDR3 protein: CASLRGTGELFF
D gene: -
J gene: TRBJ2-2
clone size: -
V gene: TRBV6-5

CDR3 DNA: TGTGCCAGCAGTCTAGCCCCTAGCGGCCGGGGGGACGAGCAGTACTTC
CDR3 protein: CASSLAPSGRGDEQYF
D gene: TRBD2
J gene: TRBJ2-7
clone size: -
V gene: TRBV27

CDR3 DNA: TGTGCCAGCAGCTTACCCGGGGGGCCAGGGAATGAGCAGTTCTTC
CDR3 protein: CASSLPGGPGNEQFF
D gene: -
J gene: TRBJ2-1
clone size: once
V gene: TRBV7-9

CDR3 DNA: TGTGCCAGTAGTATAGATGCCCCCCTAGCGGGGACAGACAATGAGCAGTTCTTC
CDR3 protein: CASSIDAPLAGTDNEQFF
D gene: TRBD2
J gene: TRBJ2-1
clone size: -
V gene: TRBV19

CDR3 DNA: TGTGCCAGCAGCTTAGTTCTCCTCACCAGGGAAGCTTTCTTT
CDR3 protein: CASSLVLLTREAFF
D gene: -
J gene: TRBJ1-1
clone size: once
V gene: TRBV7-9

CDR3 DNA: TGTGCCAGTAGTACCACAGGGCCTCAGCATAATTCACCCCTCCACTTT
CDR3 protein: CASSTTGPQHNSPLHF
D gene: -
J gene: TRBJ1-6
clone size: -
V gene: TRBV19

CDR3 DNA: TGTGCCAGTAGTGTCACGAGAGGGCCCGAGACCCAGTACTTC
CDR3 protein: CASSVTRGPETQYF
D gene: -
J gene: TRBJ2-5
clone size: -
V gene: TRBV19

CDR3 DNA: TGTGCCAGCAGCCAAGACGGACAAGTAAGCCAGCCCCAGCATTTT
CDR3 protein: CASSQDGQVSQPQHF
D gene: -
J gene: TRBJ1-5
clone size: few
V gene: TRBV4-2

CDR3 DNA: TGTGCCAGCAGCTTAGGACTAGCGGGAGGTGGTAATGAGCAGTTCTTC
CDR3 protein: CASSLGLAGGGNEQFF
D gene: TRBD2
J gene: TRBJ2-1
clone size: -
V gene: TRBV11-3

CDR3 DNA: TGTGCCAGCAGTTCTGGCGGTAGCACAGATACGCAGTATTTT
CDR3 protein: CASSSGGSTDTQYF
D gene: -
J gene: TRBJ2-3
clone size: -
V gene: TRBV28

CDR3 DNA: TGCAGCGCCGACAGGGGTTTCGGCCAAGAGACCCAGTACTTC
CDR3 protein: CSADRGFGQETQYF
D gene: TRBD1
J gene: TRBJ2-5
clone size: -
V gene: TRBV29-1